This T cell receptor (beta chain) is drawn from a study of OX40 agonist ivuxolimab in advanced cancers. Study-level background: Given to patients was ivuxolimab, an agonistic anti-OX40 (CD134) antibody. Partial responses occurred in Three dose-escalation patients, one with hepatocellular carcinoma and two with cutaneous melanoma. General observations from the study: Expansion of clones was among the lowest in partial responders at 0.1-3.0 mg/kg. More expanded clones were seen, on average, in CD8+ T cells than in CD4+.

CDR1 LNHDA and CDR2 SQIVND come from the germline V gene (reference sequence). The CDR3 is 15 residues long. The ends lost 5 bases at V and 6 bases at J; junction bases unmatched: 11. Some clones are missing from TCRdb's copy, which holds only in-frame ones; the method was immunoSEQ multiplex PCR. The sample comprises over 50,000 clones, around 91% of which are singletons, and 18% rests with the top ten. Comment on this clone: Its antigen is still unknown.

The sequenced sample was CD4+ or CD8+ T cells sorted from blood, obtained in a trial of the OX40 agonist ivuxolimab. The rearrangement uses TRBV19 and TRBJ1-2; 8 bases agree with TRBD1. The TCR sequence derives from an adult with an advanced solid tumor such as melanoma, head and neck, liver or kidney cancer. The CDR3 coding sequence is TGTGCCAGTAGTCCGGAGGACAGGGAAAAGAATGGCTACACCTTC. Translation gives CASSPEDREKNGYTF.